Described below is a single TCR beta chain sequence and its context. The table came from immunoSEQ multiplex PCR; TCRdb's copy has only in-frame clones and leaves some out. The sample records some 62,000 clones, 79% being singletons. J lost 9 bases, V lost 6 bases, and 11 bases had no gene match. CDR3 length: 15 amino acids. The germline V gene has CDR1 MNHEY and CDR2 SVGAGI. The sample is drawn from a study of blood T cell repertoires in COVID-19. The TCR sequence derives from an elderly woman with active or convalescent COVID-19. V is TRBV6-5 and J is TRBJ1-4; the match to TRBD1 covers 9 bases. The specimen was peripheral blood. The CDR3 here is CASSPLGGQGQKLFF. As DNA, the CDR3 is TGTGCCAGCAGCCCCCTAGGGGGACAGGGACAAAAACTGTTTTTT.